This TCR beta chain appears in the sequencing data of a study of CD8 T cells in Susac syndrome (dated by TCRdb to between 2018 and 2021). For the wider study: Of the Susac syndrome patients who were sequenced, roughly 6 had clinically active disease and eight were in clinical remission. Susac syndrome patients were therapy-naive, on corticosteroids (some also receiving IVIg), or on IVIg alone at blood withdrawal. Whether CD8+ T cell activation and differentiation in Susac syndrome was antigen driven was tested using repertoire sequencing.

Findings and caveats that apply to the study as a whole: No clonal expansion was detected in the CD4+ T cell repertoire of Susac syndrome patients. The number of individuals in the TCR sequencing and HLA analysis was recognized as being relatively small.

From the cysteine up to the phenylalanine, the CDR3 has a length of 13 residues. Just CDR3 DNA is preserved here, 39 bases in frame from base 1. CDR1 and CDR2 (SQVTM, ANQGSEA) derive from the germline V gene. The germline V and J ends show losses of 6 bases and 1 base respectively, and no gene match explains 5 bases of the junction. RNA was extracted with the RNeasy kit and about 0.5 to 1 ug was reverse transcribed using random hexamers. The immunoSEQ multiplex PCR assay, covering 54 Vbeta and 13 Jbeta segments, was used to amplify TCR beta CDR3 regions. PCR amplification bias was corrected by using a synthetic template baseline for primer optimization and computational correction. The study's own analysis went as follows. Reads were assigned to V, D and J genes according to IMGT and analyzed in immunoSEQ Analyzer, with only productive sequences retained. Clonality was computed as one minus Shannon entropy normalized by log2 of the number of productive unique sequences. For each patient and control, public and private clones were evaluated within the 100 most prevalent clones. Clones were defined as Susac-specific if absent from the healthy and MS cohorts, from around 1,100 published viral clones and from other ImmuneACCESS disease sequences. In-frame beta chains were kept once TCRdb had trimmed the public reads at Q25 with fastp and called clones with MiXCR. Identical CDR3 proteins give one entry, which carries the most common genes and DNA. TCRdb's processing, not the authors' own work, is the source of the V and J calls. The sample has about 120,000 distinct CDR3 sequences on record, roughly 95% of them singletons. Jointly, the top ten make up less than 0.15% of the sample.

High-throughput TCR beta sequencing profiled peripheral blood CD8+ and CD4+ T cells from healthy donors, Susac syndrome patients and multiple sclerosis patients. Recently defined diagnostic criteria for definite or probable disease were met by the Susac syndrome patients. CD8+ TEMRA cells were enriched by FACS, while bulk CD8+ and CD4+ T cells were purified by magnetic negative isolation. Blood was collected in EDTA tubes and processed within 24 hours, with PBMCs isolated through density gradient centrifugation. PBMCs intended for TCR sequencing were frozen in liquid nitrogen and were later thawed in a 37 degrees C water bath. A purity of at least 90% was achieved for sorted or isolated CD4+, CD8+ and CD8+ TEMRA cells. Concerning this clonotype itself: The clone's antigen remains unknown. It has no much larger one-base neighbor in the sample; base qualities were not kept.

The sequenced sample consisted of CD4+ T cells from PBMCs. The chain links TRBV29-1 with TRBJ1-1, with 7 middle bases fitting TRBD1. This TCR came from a human donor with Susac syndrome. The CDR3 protein is CSVKTGRNTEAFF. The base sequence is TGCAGCGTGAAGACAGGGAGGAACACTGAAGCTTTCTTT.